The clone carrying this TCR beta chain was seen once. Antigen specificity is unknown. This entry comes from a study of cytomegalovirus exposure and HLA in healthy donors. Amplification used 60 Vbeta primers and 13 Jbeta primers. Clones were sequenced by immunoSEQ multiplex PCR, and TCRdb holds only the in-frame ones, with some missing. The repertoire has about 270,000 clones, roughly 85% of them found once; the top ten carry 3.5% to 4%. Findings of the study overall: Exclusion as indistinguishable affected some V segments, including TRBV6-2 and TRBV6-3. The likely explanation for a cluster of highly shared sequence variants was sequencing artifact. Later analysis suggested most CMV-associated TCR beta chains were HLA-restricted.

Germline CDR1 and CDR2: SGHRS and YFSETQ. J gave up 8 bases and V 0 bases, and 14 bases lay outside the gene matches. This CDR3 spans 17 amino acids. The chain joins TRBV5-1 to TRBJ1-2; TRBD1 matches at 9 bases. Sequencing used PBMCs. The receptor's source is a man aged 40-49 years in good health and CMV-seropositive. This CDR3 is CASSLASRQQGAKGYTF. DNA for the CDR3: TGCGCCAGCAGCTTGGCCAGTCGACAACAGGGGGCTAAAGGCTACACCTTC.